This TCR beta chain originates from a study of Tregs in tolerant kidney transplant recipients. Germline V gives CDR1 SEHNR, CDR2 FQNEAQ (reference sequence). The CDR3 loop spans 14 amino acids. Libraries were prepared by immunoSEQ multiplex PCR; TCRdb keeps only in-frame clonotypes and omits some of them. The ten top clones account for about 8.1%, within a sample of 30,000 or so clones. Unstimulated regulatory T cells (CD4+CD25+CD127-), CD4+CD25- non-regulatory cells, CD4 and CD8 cells were FACS-sorted from thawed PBMCs. As regards this clone: The read gets to within 3 residues of the CDR3 end, and the germline J gene fills in the rest.

The chain employs TRBV7-9 and TRBJ1-2; weak D call: TRBD1 (5 bases). The clonotype comes from a human donor who received a combined kidney and bone marrow transplant. Here the sequenced sample was CD8+ T cells from blood, taken before the transplant. The sequenced part of the CDR3 DNA is TGTGCCAGCAGCTTAGGACCTGGGGCCGGCGGC. Translated: CASSLGPGAGG. The full CDR3 reads CASSLGPGAGGYTF.